A selection of T cell receptor beta chains follows, all from one sample in a study of cytomegalovirus exposure and HLA in healthy donors. Sequenced by immunoSEQ multiplex PCR; TCRdb stores in-frame clones only, minus some. In the table there are roughly 230,000 clones, about nine tenths of which are singletons. Sequenced input: PBMCs. The receptors derive from a girl aged 2 to 9 in good health and CMV-seronegative. Each CDR3 is given with its conserved first and last residue. The order of the fields is clone size, V gene, J gene, D gene, CDR3 protein, CDR3 DNA. D genes are given only for firm matches. Size is stated for part of the rows, as once, few or many counts, or as a class when the clone is expanded.

clone size: few
V gene: TRBV7-6
J gene: TRBJ1-6
D gene: TRBD1
CDR3 protein: CASSSTGGAWSPLHF
CDR3 DNA: TGTGCCAGCAGTTCCACAGGGGGCGCCTGGTCACCCCTCCACTTT

clone size: .
V gene: TRBV12-2
J gene: TRBJ2-2
D gene: .
CDR3 protein: CASRPTRTNTGELFF
CDR3 DNA: TGTGCAAGTCGTCCGACTAGGACGAACACCGGGGAGCTGTTTTTT

clone size: .
V gene: TRBV7-9
J gene: TRBJ1-2
D gene: TRBD1
CDR3 protein: CASSYRDRDGYTF
CDR3 DNA: TGTGCCAGCAGCTACCGGGACAGGGATGGCTACACCTTC

clone size: .
V gene: TRBV5-1
J gene: TRBJ2-7
D gene: TRBD1
CDR3 protein: CASSRDRAQQYF
CDR3 DNA: TGCGCCAGCAGCCGGGACAGGGCCCAGCAGTACTTC

clone size: .
V gene: TRBV28
J gene: TRBJ2-7
D gene: TRBD2
CDR3 protein: CASRLGLAASYEQYF
CDR3 DNA: TGTGCCAGCAGACTGGGACTAGCGGCTTCCTACGAGCAGTACTTC

clone size: .
V gene: TRBV6-5
J gene: TRBJ2-7
D gene: .
CDR3 protein: CASTPVGGQQYF
CDR3 DNA: TGTGCCAGCACTCCGGTGGGGGGTCAGCAGTACTTC

clone size: .
V gene: TRBV6-6
J gene: TRBJ2-2
D gene: .
CDR3 protein: CASSYSRGSGTGELFF
CDR3 DNA: TGTGCCAGCAGTTACTCGCGGGGATCGGGTACCGGGGAGCTGTTTTTT

clone size: .
V gene: TRBV27
J gene: TRBJ1-2
D gene: .
CDR3 protein: CASSTLGQDQFYTF
CDR3 DNA: TGTGCCAGCAGTACCCTGGGACAAGATCAGTTCTACACCTTC

clone size: .
V gene: TRBV30
J gene: TRBJ1-1
D gene: TRBD1
CDR3 protein: CAWSADRDRGRVTEAFF
CDR3 DNA: TGTGCCTGGAGCGCAGACCGGGACAGGGGGCGAGTCACTGAAGCTTTCTTT

clone size: .
V gene: TRBV28
J gene: TRBJ1-2
D gene: .
CDR3 protein: CASSSGGYGYTF
CDR3 DNA: TGTGCCAGCAGTTCCGGGGGCTATGGCTACACCTTC

clone size: .
V gene: TRBV6-5
J gene: TRBJ2-1
D gene: .
CDR3 protein: CASSYGSGLPQEQFF
CDR3 DNA: TGTGCCAGCAGTTACGGGTCAGGCCTCCCTCAAGAGCAGTTCTTC

clone size: once
V gene: TRBV6-1
J gene: TRBJ1-4
D gene: .
CDR3 protein: CATGGNFGELFF
CDR3 DNA: TGTGCCACGGGGGGCAATTTTGGGGAACTGTTTTTT

clone size: .
V gene: TRBV19
J gene: TRBJ2-1
D gene: TRBD1
CDR3 protein: CASSSWTGYNEQFF
CDR3 DNA: TGTGCCAGTAGTTCATGGACAGGCTACAATGAGCAGTTCTTC

clone size: .
V gene: TRBV6-5
J gene: TRBJ2-2
D gene: .
CDR3 protein: CASSYSAGELFF
CDR3 DNA: TGTGCCAGCAGTTACTCCGCCGGGGAGCTGTTTTTT

clone size: .
V gene: TRBV28
J gene: TRBJ1-5
D gene: TRBD1
CDR3 protein: CASSHVGLADRESSNQPQHF
CDR3 DNA: TGTGCCAGCAGTCACGTCGGGCTCGCCGACAGGGAGTCAAGCAATCAGCCCCAGCATTTT

clone size: .
V gene: TRBV29-1
J gene: TRBJ2-1
D gene: TRBD2
CDR3 protein: CSVKGTRLAGVKVNEQFF
CDR3 DNA: TGCAGCGTCAAAGGGACCCGACTAGCGGGAGTGAAGGTAAATGAGCAGTTCTTC

clone size: .
V gene: TRBV18
J gene: TRBJ2-7
D gene: TRBD1
CDR3 protein: CASSPAGGVHEQYF
CDR3 DNA: TGTGCCAGCTCACCGGCAGGGGGCGTCCACGAGCAGTACTTC

clone size: .
V gene: TRBV10-3
J gene: TRBJ2-7
D gene: TRBD2
CDR3 protein: CAISEGGGGANEQYF
CDR3 DNA: TGTGCCATCAGTGAGGGTGGCGGGGGGGCCAACGAGCAGTACTTC

clone size: .
V gene: TRBV11-2
J gene: TRBJ1-2
D gene: .
CDR3 protein: CASSLSGNYGYTF
CDR3 DNA: TGTGCCAGCAGCTTATCAGGGAACTATGGCTACACCTTC

clone size: .
V gene: TRBV9
J gene: TRBJ1-2
D gene: TRBD1
CDR3 protein: CASSVHHLPKGARDYGYTF
CDR3 DNA: TGTGCCAGCAGCGTACACCATCTACCTAAGGGGGCGAGGGACTATGGCTACACCTTC

clone size: once
V gene: TRBV28
J gene: TRBJ2-5
D gene: .
CDR3 protein: CASSPSGWGRQETQYF
CDR3 DNA: TGTGCCAGCAGTCCCTCGGGGTGGGGGCGCCAAGAGACCCAGTACTTC

clone size: .
V gene: TRBV5-1
J gene: TRBJ1-1
D gene: .
CDR3 protein: CASNSRDTNTEAFF
CDR3 DNA: TGCGCCAGCAACTCCCGGGACACCAACACTGAAGCTTTCTTT

clone size: .
V gene: TRBV25-1
J gene: TRBJ2-1
D gene: TRBD2
CDR3 protein: CASSEWGLAGYNEQFF
CDR3 DNA: TGTGCCAGCAGTGAATGGGGACTAGCGGGCTACAATGAGCAGTTCTTC

clone size: .
V gene: TRBV27
J gene: TRBJ2-7
D gene: .
CDR3 protein: CASSYSRYYEQYF
CDR3 DNA: TGTGCCAGCAGTTACTCGAGATACTACGAGCAGTACTTC

clone size: .
V gene: TRBV9
J gene: TRBJ1-5
D gene: TRBD1
CDR3 protein: CASSPGTGIQPQHF
CDR3 DNA: TGTGCCAGCAGCCCGGGGACAGGGATTCAGCCCCAGCATTTT

clone size: .
V gene: TRBV27
J gene: TRBJ2-1
D gene: .
CDR3 protein: CASSPPNYEQFF
CDR3 DNA: TGTGCCAGCAGTCCTCCTAACTATGAGCAGTTCTTC

clone size: .
V gene: TRBV5-4
J gene: TRBJ2-7
D gene: TRBD1
CDR3 protein: CASSLSTGAGYEQYF
CDR3 DNA: TGTGCCAGCAGCTTGAGTACAGGGGCAGGCTACGAGCAGTACTTC

clone size: .
V gene: TRBV6-5
J gene: TRBJ2-2
D gene: .
CDR3 protein: CASSYSSPGELFF
CDR3 DNA: TGTGCCAGCAGTTACTCGAGTCCGGGGGAGCTGTTTTTT

clone size: .
V gene: TRBV27
J gene: TRBJ1-1
D gene: .
CDR3 protein: CASSDDRSEAFF
CDR3 DNA: TGTGCCAGCAGTGACGACAGGAGTGAAGCTTTCTTT

clone size: .
V gene: TRBV9
J gene: TRBJ2-7
D gene: TRBD2
CDR3 protein: CASSVGAGTIYGEQYF
CDR3 DNA: TGTGCCAGCAGCGTCGGGGCCGGGACTATTTATGGCGAGCAGTACTTC

clone size: .
V gene: TRBV2
J gene: TRBJ1-4
D gene: .
CDR3 protein: CASSLAGSHEKLFF
CDR3 DNA: TGTGCCAGCAGCCTAGCCGGGAGCCACGAAAAACTGTTTTTT

clone size: .
V gene: TRBV28
J gene: TRBJ1-1
D gene: .
CDR3 protein: CASSLGGNTEAFF
CDR3 DNA: TGTGCCAGCAGTTTGGGGGGGAACACTGAAGCTTTCTTT

clone size: .
V gene: TRBV5-6
J gene: TRBJ2-1
D gene: TRBD2
CDR3 protein: CASSLGLAGGLSYNEQFF
CDR3 DNA: TGTGCCAGCAGCTTGGGACTAGCGGGGGGGTTGAGCTACAATGAGCAGTTCTTC

clone size: .
V gene: TRBV13
J gene: TRBJ2-5
D gene: TRBD1
CDR3 protein: CASSLARTGQETQYF
CDR3 DNA: TGTGCCAGCAGCTTAGCCAGGACAGGTCAAGAGACCCAGTACTTC

clone size: .
V gene: TRBV7-9
J gene: TRBJ2-5
D gene: .
CDR3 protein: CASSLARGSQETQYF
CDR3 DNA: TGTGCCAGCAGCTTAGCGCGGGGCAGTCAAGAGACCCAGTACTTC

clone size: .
V gene: TRBV15
J gene: TRBJ1-5
D gene: .
CDR3 protein: CATSSGRNQPQLGHF
CDR3 DNA: TGTGCCACCAGCAGCGGGAGGAATCAGCCCCAGCTCGGGCATTTT

clone size: .
V gene: TRBV19
J gene: TRBJ2-3
D gene: .
CDR3 protein: CASSITGTDTQYF
CDR3 DNA: TGTGCCAGTAGTATAACAGGCACAGATACGCAGTATTTT

clone size: .
V gene: TRBV7-2
J gene: TRBJ2-7
D gene: .
CDR3 protein: CASSFGGISYEQYF
CDR3 DNA: TGTGCCAGCAGCTTTGGCGGGATCTCCTACGAGCAGTACTTC

clone size: .
V gene: TRBV2
J gene: TRBJ1-2
D gene: .
CDR3 protein: CASSEPGGSGYTF
CDR3 DNA: TGTGCCAGCAGTGAACCCGGGGGTTCTGGCTACACCTTC

clone size: .
V gene: TRBV10-3
J gene: TRBJ1-2
D gene: TRBD1
CDR3 protein: CAISESRGQDYGYTF
CDR3 DNA: TGTGCCATCAGTGAGTCGAGGGGGCAGGACTATGGCTACACCTTC

clone size: .
V gene: TRBV5-4
J gene: TRBJ1-1
D gene: .
CDR3 protein: CASSPPEDTEAFF
CDR3 DNA: TGTGCCAGCAGCCCCCCGGAGGACACTGAAGCTTTCTTT

clone size: .
V gene: TRBV6-5
J gene: TRBJ2-5
D gene: .
CDR3 protein: CASGPPGNHQETQYF
CDR3 DNA: TGTGCCAGCGGGCCACCAGGGAACCACCAAGAGACCCAGTACTTC

clone size: .
V gene: TRBV6-6
J gene: TRBJ2-3
D gene: .
CDR3 protein: CASSGGQAQYF
CDR3 DNA: TGTGCCAGCAGCGGGGGGCAGGCGCAGTATTTT

clone size: .
V gene: TRBV27
J gene: TRBJ2-1
D gene: .
CDR3 protein: CASRPVPAAYNEQFF
CDR3 DNA: TGTGCCAGCAGACCCGTTCCCGCGGCCTACAATGAGCAGTTCTTC

clone size: .
V gene: TRBV11-2
J gene: TRBJ2-2
D gene: .
CDR3 protein: CASSLVANTGELFF
CDR3 DNA: TGTGCCAGCAGCTTAGTAGCGAACACCGGGGAGCTGTTTTTT

clone size: .
V gene: TRBV14
J gene: TRBJ2-1
D gene: TRBD1
CDR3 protein: CASSPKSGDRGLYNEQFF
CDR3 DNA: TGTGCCAGCAGCCCTAAGTCTGGGGACAGGGGGCTCTACAATGAGCAGTTCTTC

clone size: .
V gene: TRBV7-9
J gene: TRBJ2-3
D gene: TRBD1
CDR3 protein: CASSWDRQFATDTQYF
CDR3 DNA: TGTGCCAGCAGCTGGGACAGGCAGTTCGCTACAGATACGCAGTATTTT

clone size: few
V gene: TRBV10-3
J gene: TRBJ1-5
D gene: .
CDR3 protein: CAISKQGGNQPQHF
CDR3 DNA: TGTGCCATCAGTAAACAGGGTGGTAATCAGCCCCAGCATTTT

clone size: .
V gene: TRBV27
J gene: TRBJ2-3
D gene: TRBD2
CDR3 protein: CASSLIAGGPITDTQYF
CDR3 DNA: TGTGCCAGCAGTTTGATAGCGGGGGGGCCTATCACAGATACGCAGTATTTT

clone size: once
V gene: TRBV29-1
J gene: TRBJ1-1
D gene: .
CDR3 protein: CSVGRDLNTEAFF
CDR3 DNA: TGCAGCGTAGGCCGGGACTTGAACACTGAAGCTTTCTTT

clone size: .
V gene: TRBV6-1
J gene: TRBJ2-2
D gene: TRBD1
CDR3 protein: CASRPGQVNTGELFF
CDR3 DNA: TGTGCCAGCAGACCGGGACAGGTGAACACCGGGGAGCTGTTTTTT

clone size: .
V gene: TRBV5-4
J gene: TRBJ2-5
D gene: TRBD2
CDR3 protein: CASSLTRSSGSPKETQYF
CDR3 DNA: TGTGCCAGCAGCTTGACGCGGAGTAGCGGGAGCCCAAAAGAGACCCAGTACTTC

clone size: .
V gene: TRBV7-8
J gene: TRBJ2-7
D gene: .
CDR3 protein: CASSPYLFSYEQYF
CDR3 DNA: TGTGCCAGCAGCCCCTACCTCTTCTCCTACGAGCAGTACTTC